This TCR beta chain was identified during a study of Graves' ophthalmopathy and Graves' hyperthyroidism. The table lists this clonotype with a few counts. The TCR beta CDR3 regions underwent amplification from RNA transcripts. First-round RT-PCR employed HTBI primers, with a second-round multiplex PCR after it. MiXCR, run by TCRdb on the multiplex PCR reads, gives a single entry per CDR3 protein. The sample records some 750,000 distinct CDR3 sequences, roughly two fifths being singletons. Germline CDR1 SGHTS, CDR2 YDEGEE. Trimming at V came to 1 base and at J to 7 bases, leaving 0 bases not matched to a gene. The CDR3 covers 13 residues.

This sequence was found in an adult man with Graves' ophthalmopathy. The specimen was peripheral blood. The chain uses TRBV5-8 and TRBJ2-5, with 11 bases lining up with TRBD2. The CDR3 DNA reads as TGTGCCAGCAGCTTGACTAGCGGGGGGACCCAGTACTTC. Translated: CASSLTSGGTQYF.